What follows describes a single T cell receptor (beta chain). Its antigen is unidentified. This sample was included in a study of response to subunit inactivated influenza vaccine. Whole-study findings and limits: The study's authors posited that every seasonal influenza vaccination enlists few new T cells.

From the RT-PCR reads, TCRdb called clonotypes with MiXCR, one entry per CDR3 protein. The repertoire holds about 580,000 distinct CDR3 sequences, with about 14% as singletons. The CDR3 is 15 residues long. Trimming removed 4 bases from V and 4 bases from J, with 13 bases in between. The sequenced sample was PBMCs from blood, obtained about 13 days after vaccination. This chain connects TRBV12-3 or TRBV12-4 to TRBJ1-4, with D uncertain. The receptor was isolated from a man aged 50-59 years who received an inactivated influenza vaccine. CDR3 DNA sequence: TGTGCCAGCAGTTCCCGAGGCGGTATTAATGAAAAACTGTTTTTT. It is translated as CASSSRGGINEKLFF.